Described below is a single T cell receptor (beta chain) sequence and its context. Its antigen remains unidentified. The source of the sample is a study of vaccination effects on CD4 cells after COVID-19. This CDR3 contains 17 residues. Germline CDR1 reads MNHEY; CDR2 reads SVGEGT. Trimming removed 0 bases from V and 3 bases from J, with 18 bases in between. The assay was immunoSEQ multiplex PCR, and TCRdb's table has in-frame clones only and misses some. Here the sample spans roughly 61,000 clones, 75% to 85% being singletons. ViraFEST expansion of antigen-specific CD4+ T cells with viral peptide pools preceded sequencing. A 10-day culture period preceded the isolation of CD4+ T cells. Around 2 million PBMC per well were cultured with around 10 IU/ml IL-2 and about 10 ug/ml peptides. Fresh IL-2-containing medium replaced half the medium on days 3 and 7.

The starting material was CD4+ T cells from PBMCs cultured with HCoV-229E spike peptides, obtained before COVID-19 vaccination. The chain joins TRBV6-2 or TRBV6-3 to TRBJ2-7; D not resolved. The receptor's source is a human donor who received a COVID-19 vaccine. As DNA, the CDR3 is TGTGCCAGCAGTTACTCGCCGGCCAGAAAGAGTCTCTACGAGCAGTACGTC. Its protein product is CASSYSPARKSLYEQYV.